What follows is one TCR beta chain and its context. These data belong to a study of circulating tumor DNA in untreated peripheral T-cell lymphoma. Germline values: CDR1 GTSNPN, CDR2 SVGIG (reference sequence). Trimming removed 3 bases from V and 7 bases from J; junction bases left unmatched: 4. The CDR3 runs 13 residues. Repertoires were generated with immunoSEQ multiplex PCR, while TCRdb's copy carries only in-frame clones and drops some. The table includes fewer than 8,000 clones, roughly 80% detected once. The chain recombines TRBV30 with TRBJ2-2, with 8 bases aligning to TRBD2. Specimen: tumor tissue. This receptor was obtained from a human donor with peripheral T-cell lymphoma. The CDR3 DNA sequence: TGTGCCTGGAGACGGGGGGGCCACGGGGAGCTGTTTTTT. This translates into CAWRRGGHGELFF.